The 22 T cell receptor gamma chains reported below all come from one sample, sequenced in a study of Vδ1+ human thymocytes. Study outcomes and limitations: Highly polyclonal TRG and TRD repertoires with Gaussian CDR3 length distributions appeared in thymus.

Their antigens remain unidentified. The template was reverse-transcribed extracted RNA. Multiplex PCR used pooled V-gene forward primers and a constant-region reverse primer to amplify CDR3s. TCRdb reanalysed the multiplex PCR reads with CATT. The sample yields 8,700 or so gamma-chain clones, roughly 50% seen once. The sequencing input was Vdelta1+ gamma-delta thymocytes from the thymus. Subset specified: FACS-sorted CD3+ TCRalphabeta- TCRVdelta1+ TCRVdelta2- thymocytes. These receptors all stem from a girl under three years old who had congenital heart surgery.

This rearrangement joins TRGV8 to TRGJ1 or TRGJ2. Matching the DNA to germline supplied the J gene, which TCRdb does not give. Germline CDR1 VENAVY, CDR2 YDSYNSRV. V gave up 4 bases and J gave up 3 bases; unmatched junction bases: 6. The CDR3 is 13 amino acids. The CDR3 spells CATWDASYYKKLF. The CDR3 region has the DNA TGTGCCACCTGGGACGCCTCTTATTATAAGAAACTCTTT.

In the case of this clone: Other DNA sequences in this specimen translate into the identical CDR3. The V call is TRGV4, the J call TRGJ1 or TRGJ2. The J gene, missing from TCRdb, was assigned here through DNA to germline matching. The CDR3 totals 13 residues. Germline V gene data show CDR1 as EGSTGY and CDR2 as YDSYTSSV. V shed 0 bases, J shed 7 bases, and the junction held 6 bases outside the gene matches. DNA for the CDR3: TGTGCCACCTGGGATGGGCTCGGATATAAGAAACTCTTT. Its protein is CATWDGLGYKKLF.

J is TRGJP1 and V is TRGV8. The J gene was missing in TCRdb and was found by matching the end of the DNA to germline. V was clipped by 4 bases and J by 6 bases; unmatched bases: 2. The CDR3 has 12 residues. CDR1 and CDR2 (germline): VENAVY, YDSYNSRV. CDR3 in DNA: TGTGCCACCTGGGAGCCTGGTTGGTTCAAGATATTT. This sequence encodes CATWEPGWFKIF.

The chain recombines TRGV8 with TRGJP1. TCRdb offers no J gene call, so here the DNA was matched to germline to obtain one. Trimming took 3 bases from V and 8 from J; bases not matched to a gene: 12. CDR1 and CDR2 (germline): VENAVY, YDSYNSRV. CDR3 length equals 15 residues. DNA of the CDR3: TGTGCCACCTGGGATGGGTGTCTCGGGGGTTGGTTCAAGATATTT. Protein product: CATWDGCLGGWFKIF.

This clone appeared a single time. A clone one base away is much larger, so this may be a read error. Other DNA sequences in the same sample also yield this CDR3. This sequence joins TRGV3 and TRGJ1 or TRGJ2. TCRdb leaves out the J gene; it was filled in here by matching the DNA to germline. This CDR3 contains 12 residues. Germline CDR1 is VTNTFY and CDR2 is YDVSTARD (reference sequence). Trimming at V came to 0 bases and at J to 9 bases, leaving 5 bases not matched to a gene. The CDR3 reads CATWDRRSKKLF. The DNA for the CDR3 is TGTGCCACCTGGGACAGGCGGTCTAAGAAACTCTTT.

The chain is built from TRGV4 and TRGJP2. Because TCRdb records no J gene, it was assigned here through a match of the DNA to germline. The V gene's germline CDR1 is EGSTGY and CDR2 YDSYTSSV. Trimming cost V 3 bases and J 3 bases; bases outside gene matches: 4. This CDR3 spans 14 amino acids. CDR3 DNA: TGTGCCACCTGGGATACTGGTAGTGATTGGATCAAGACGTTT. Amino acid sequence: CATWDTGSDWIKTF.

The chain recombines TRGV3 with TRGJP1. Here the J gene was assigned by germline matching of the DNA, as TCRdb has none. This CDR3 comprises 16 residues. Trimming took 0 bases from V and 12 from J; bases not matched to a gene: 16. Germline CDR1 VTNTFY, CDR2 YDVSTARD (reference sequence). This CDR3 reads CATWDRRLPLLRFKIF. CDR3 DNA sequence: TGTGCCACCTGGGACAGGCGACTCCCATTGTTGAGGTTCAAGATATTT.

The rearrangement uses TRGV9 and TRGJ1 or TRGJ2. TCRdb does not report a J gene; here it was assigned by matching the DNA to germline references. This CDR3 is built from 13 residues. Trimming at V came to 2 bases and at J to 2 bases, leaving 3 bases not matched to a gene. From germline, CDR1 is GITISATS and CDR2 ISYDGTV (reference sequence). The CDR3 coding sequence is TGTGCCTTGTGGGAGGACTATTATTATAAGAAACTCTTT. This gives the protein CALWEDYYYKKLF.

This chain uses TRGV8 with TRGJP2. Assignment of the J gene here rests on matching the DNA to germline, because TCRdb gives none. From germline, CDR1 is VENAVY and CDR2 YDSYNSRV. The CDR3 contains 14 residues. V shed 3 bases, J shed 5 bases, and the junction held 6 bases outside the gene matches. CDR3 sequence: CATWDRESDWIKTF. The CDR3 DNA sequence: TGTGCCACCTGGGATCGCGAGAGTGATTGGATCAAGACGTTT.

The V gene is TRGV9, the J gene TRGJP. TCRdb records no J gene; here it was assigned by comparing the DNA to germline. This CDR3 contains 16 residues. CDR1 is GITISATS and CDR2 is ISYDGTV in the germline V gene (reference sequence). With V trimmed by 0 bases and J by 6 bases, 2 bases remained unmatched. The DNA of the CDR3 is TGTGCCTTGTGGGAGGTGACAGAGTTGGGCAAAAAAATCAAGGTATTT. It translates to CALWEVTELGKKIKVF.

This chain connects TRGV3 to TRGJP1. TCRdb offers no J gene call, so here the DNA was matched to germline to obtain one. This CDR3 spans 15 amino acids. Trimming took 0 bases from V and 6 from J; bases not matched to a gene: 7. Germline CDR1 VTNTFY, CDR2 YDVSTARD (reference sequence). CDR3 sequence reads: CATWDRRSAGWFKIF. The CDR3 DNA reads as TGTGCCACCTGGGACAGGCGGTCCGCTGGTTGGTTCAAGATATTT.

This chain uses TRGV9 with TRGJ1 or TRGJ2. No J gene is reported in TCRdb; it was inferred here by comparing the DNA with germline. CDR1 and CDR2 (germline): GITISATS, ISYDGTV (reference sequence). The junction had 18 bases not matched to a gene; V was cut back by 7 bases and J by 3 bases. The CDR3 extends over 16 amino acids. CDR3 DNA: TGTGCCTTGTGTGTTTTTAGGCCGCGCTTTTATTATAAGAAACTCTTT. Its translation is CALCVFRPRFYYKKLF.

V is TRGV9 and J is TRGJ1 or TRGJ2. The CDR3 runs 11 residues. V shed 1 base and J 15 bases; nucleotides not matched to a gene: 9. Per germline, CDR1 GITISATS and CDR2 ISYDGTV (reference sequence). DNA of the CDR3: TGTGCCTTGTGGGAGGTATTATGGCCACTCTTT. Translating gives CALWEVLWPLF.

The V and J genes are TRGV8 and TRGJ1 or TRGJ2. The J gene, not given by TCRdb, was assigned here from a germline match of the nucleotide sequence. V lost 4 bases, J lost 7 bases, and 4 bases stayed unmatched. The V gene's germline CDR1 is VENAVY and CDR2 YDSYNSRV. The length of the CDR3 is 11 residues. CDR3 sequence (DNA): TGTGCCACCTGGGAGCGATATAAGAAACTCTTT. Protein: CATWERYKKLF.

This sequence joins TRGV2 and TRGJP2. TCRdb carries no J gene annotation; the J gene was assigned here by matching the DNA with germline. This CDR3 contains 13 residues. The germline gives CDR1 EGSNGY, CDR2 YDSYNSKV. J was trimmed by 11 bases and V by 1 base; bases with no gene match: 7. The CDR3 sequence is CATWDGLGWIKTF. In DNA form, the CDR3 reads TGTGCCACCTGGGACGGACTCGGGTGGATCAAGACGTTT.

This chain uses TRGV3 with TRGJP1. Germline lookup yields CDR1 VTNTFY and CDR2 YDVSTARD (reference sequence). There are 14 residues in the CDR3. V lost 4 bases and J lost 2; bases outside the gene matches: 4. DNA of the CDR3: TGTGCCACCTGGGATGGGACCACTGGTTGGTTCAAGATATTT. This codes for CATWDGTTGWFKIF.

This clone was seen more than once but under ten times. The chain employs TRGV4 and TRGJ1 or TRGJ2. With 1 base clipped from V and 12 bases from J, the junction kept 6 bases outside the gene matches. Germline CDR1 is EGSTGY and CDR2 is YDSYTSSV. The CDR3 runs to 11 residues. CDR3 region: CATWDGVTKLF. In DNA, the CDR3 is TGTGCCACCTGGGATGGAGTAACGAAACTCTTT.

This clone was recorded a few times. The rearrangement links TRGV3 to TRGJ1 or TRGJ2. J gave up 11 bases and V 0 bases, and 4 bases lay outside the gene matches. The germline CDR1 and CDR2 sequences are VTNTFY and YDVSTARD (reference sequence). The CDR3 runs to 11 residues. The chain's CDR3 is CATWDRPEKLF. The CDR3 nucleotides read TGTGCCACCTGGGACAGGCCGGAGAAACTCTTT.

The table lists this clone with a few counts. The V gene is TRGV3, the J gene TRGJ1 or TRGJ2. Unmatched junction bases numbered 10, after V lost 0 bases and J lost 2 bases. The germline V gene encodes CDR1 VTNTFY and CDR2 YDVSTARD (reference sequence). The CDR3 has 16 residues. The CDR3 reads CATWDRLPIHYYKKLF. The CDR3 DNA reads TGTGCCACCTGGGACAGGCTGCCAATTCATTATTATAAGAAACTCTTT.

This clone was detected only once. The V call is TRGV3, the J call TRGJ1 or TRGJ2. Here the J gene was assigned by germline matching of the DNA, as TCRdb has none. This CDR3 spans 14 amino acids. Germline V gene lookup returns CDR1 VTNTFY and CDR2 YDVSTARD (reference sequence). V trimming: 3 bases; J trimming: 3 bases; junction bases outside the gene matches: 8. The CDR3 nucleotides read TGTGCCACCTGGGACTGGTCCTCTTATTATAAGAAACTCTTT. Protein: CATWDWSSYYKKLF.

The chain is built from TRGV8 and TRGJ1 or TRGJ2. No J gene is reported in TCRdb; it was inferred here by comparing the DNA with germline. The trim removed 6 bases at V and 3 bases at J, leaving 5 bases unmatched. CDR3 size: 12 residues. In germline, CDR1 is VENAVY, CDR2 YDSYNSRV. Here the CDR3 reads CATWLAYYKKLF. In nucleotides, the CDR3 is TGTGCCACCTGGTTAGCTTATTATAAGAAACTCTTT.

This clone was detected only a few times. J is TRGJ1 or TRGJ2 and V is TRGV9. CDR3 size: 14 residues. V lost 0 bases, J lost 11 bases, and 13 bases stayed unmatched. Germline loops: CDR1 GITISATS, CDR2 ISYDGTV (reference sequence). CDR3 coding DNA: TGTGCCTTGTGGGAGGTGCAGGTCGGGTTTGAGAAACTCTTT. Translating it yields CALWEVQVGFEKLF.